This T cell receptor beta chain was retrieved from a study of T cell clusters in autoimmune cytopenias. Study-level results: A dominant lymphoma-associated repertoire apparently masked the cluster-lack signature in secondary cytopenia versus chronic lymphocytic leukemia. TRB repertoire shifts in secondary cytopenia and chronic lymphocytic leukemia mostly reflected lymphoma, not autoimmunity.

Some 40,000 genome equivalents of blood DNA were amplified for TRB. Multiplex touch-down PCR amplified TRB using TRB-A and TRB-B pools in one tube. TCRdb re-called the multiplex PCR reads and gives one entry per CDR3 protein, without DNA. The sample is made up of some 7,200 distinct CDR3 sequences, and the top ten hold 9.9% of it. Germline lookup yields CDR1 SQVTM and CDR2 ANQGSEA. The CDR3 consists of 11 residues. According to its frequency, this clonotype is large. What it binds is unknown. Separately, the same data were catalogued under a study of T cell repertoires in aging, cancer and after chemotherapy. That study reports: Median generation probability rose over the chemotherapy interval in each cancer cohort, suggesting rebound thymic output.

V and J are TRBV29-1 and TRBJ2-5. The specimen was peripheral blood. This TCR was sampled from a human donor in good health. The CDR3 sequence is CSGWWQETQYF.